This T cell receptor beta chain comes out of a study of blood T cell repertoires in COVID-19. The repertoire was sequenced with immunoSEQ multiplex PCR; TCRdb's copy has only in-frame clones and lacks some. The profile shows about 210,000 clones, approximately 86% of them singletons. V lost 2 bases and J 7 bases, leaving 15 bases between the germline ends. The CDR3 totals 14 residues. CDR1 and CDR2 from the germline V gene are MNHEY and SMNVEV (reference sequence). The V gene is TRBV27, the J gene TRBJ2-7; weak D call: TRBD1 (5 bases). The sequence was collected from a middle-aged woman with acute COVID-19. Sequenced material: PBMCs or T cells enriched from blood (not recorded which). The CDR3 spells CASSLKSRVGEQYF. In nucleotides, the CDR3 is TGTGCCAGCAGTTTAAAATCCAGGGTCGGGGAGCAGTACTTC.